This TCR beta chain was identified in a study of T cells in Graves' hyperthyroidism and ophthalmopathy. Amplified regions were TCR beta CDR3 sequences from RNA transcripts. The HTBI set primed first-round TCR CDR3 RT-PCR. MiXCR, applied by TCRdb to the multiplex PCR reads, yields one record per CDR3 protein. The table has 250,000 to 300,000 distinct CDR3 sequences, around a fifth seen once. This clonotype was seen only once. Antigen unknown. Trimming at V came to 5 bases and at J to 2 bases, leaving 8 bases not matched to a gene. Germline-derived CDR1 and CDR2 are SEHNR and FQNEAQ (reference sequence). The CDR3 contains 17 residues. The PBMCs studied were ones that came from 10 ml fresh peripheral blood. Notes on the study in general: Prediction of ophthalmopathy progression came a median around 6.1 months pre-onset. Ophthalmopathy cases were set apart from stable hyperthyroidism by a 13 V-J model.

The rearrangement links TRBV7-9 to TRBJ2-5; 13 bases agree with TRBD2. The sequence was collected from a middle-aged man with Graves' ophthalmopathy. What was sequenced was blood. The CDR3 bases are TGTGCCAGCAGCCCCGTACCGGGACTAGCGGGACAAGAGACCCAGTACTTC. Protein product: CASSPVPGLAGQETQYF.